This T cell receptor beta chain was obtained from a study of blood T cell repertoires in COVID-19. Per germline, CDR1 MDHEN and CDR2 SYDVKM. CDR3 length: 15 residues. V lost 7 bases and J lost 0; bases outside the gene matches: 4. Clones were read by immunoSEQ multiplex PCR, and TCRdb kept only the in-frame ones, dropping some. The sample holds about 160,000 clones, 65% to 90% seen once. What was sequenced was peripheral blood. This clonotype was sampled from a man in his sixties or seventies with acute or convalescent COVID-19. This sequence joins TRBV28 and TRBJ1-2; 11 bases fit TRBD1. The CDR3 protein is CASNLGQGANYGYTF. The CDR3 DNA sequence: TGTGCCAGCAACTTGGGACAGGGGGCTAACTATGGCTACACCTTC.